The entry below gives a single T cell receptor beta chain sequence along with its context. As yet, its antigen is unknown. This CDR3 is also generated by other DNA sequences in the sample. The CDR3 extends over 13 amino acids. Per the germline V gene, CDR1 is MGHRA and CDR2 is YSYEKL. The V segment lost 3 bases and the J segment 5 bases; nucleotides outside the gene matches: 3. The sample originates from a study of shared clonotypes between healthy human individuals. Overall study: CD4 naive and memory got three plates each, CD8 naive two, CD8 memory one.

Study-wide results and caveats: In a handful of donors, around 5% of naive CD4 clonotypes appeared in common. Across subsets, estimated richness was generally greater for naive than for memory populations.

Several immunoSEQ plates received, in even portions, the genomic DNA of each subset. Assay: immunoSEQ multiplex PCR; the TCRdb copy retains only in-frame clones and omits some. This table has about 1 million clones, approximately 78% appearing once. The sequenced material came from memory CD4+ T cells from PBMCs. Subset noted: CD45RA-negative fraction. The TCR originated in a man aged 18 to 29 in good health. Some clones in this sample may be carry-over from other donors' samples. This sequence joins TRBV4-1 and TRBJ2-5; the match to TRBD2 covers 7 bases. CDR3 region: CASSHPGGETQYF. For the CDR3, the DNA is TGCGCCAGCAGCCATCCCGGGGGGGAGACCCAGTACTTC.